This T cell receptor beta chain was recovered during a study of blood T cell repertoires in COVID-19. Across the whole study: Both acute and convalescent COVID-19 samples were obtained from the United States, Italy and Spain. T cells, B-cell-depleted T cells, or PBMCs supplied cDNA or gDNA.

As processed by the authors: By means of reference gene primer amplification, nucleated cell counts were estimated. Generated by immunoSEQ multiplex PCR, the TCRdb table keeps only in-frame clones and is missing some. V and J calls and clone size are given by that table; D and trimming were obtained from the DNA. The data show some 71,000 clones, 84% seen once. Those enrolled in Seattle joined during active infection and were followed longitudinally afterward. The sequencing sample was made of peripheral blood. The receptor comes from a man aged 50 or older with COVID-19, enrolled during active disease.

The CDR3 nucleotides read TGTGCCAGCAGCGAAAGACAGGGGGACCTCCCCGGGGAGCTGTTTTTT. It translates to CASSERQGDLPGELFF. The chain couples TRBV7-6 to TRBJ2-2, with 9 bases aligning to TRBD1. Germline trimming cut 5 bases from V and 6 bases from J; bases unmatched to any gene: 10. The CDR3 totals 16 residues. Germline loops: CDR1 SGHVS, CDR2 FNYEAQ.